What follows are 29 T cell receptor beta chains derived from one specimen sequenced in a study of T cells in tuberculosis. Profiling relied on immunoSEQ multiplex PCR, and the TCRdb table lists in-frame clones only, not all of them. This sample yields tens of thousands of clones, of which approximately 93% are seen a single time; approximately 8% belongs to the top ten. Sequenced: PBMCs. These receptors were taken from a donor aged 5 to 30 with latent tuberculosis or without tuberculosis infection.

The rearrangement uses TRBV19 and TRBJ1-5; D may be TRBD1 (5 bases). The CDR3 spans 13 residues. V dropped 7 bases and J dropped 5 bases, with 12 bases sitting between them. Germline V CDR1 and CDR2: LNHDA, SQIVND (reference sequence). For the CDR3, the DNA is TGTGCCAGTACCACGACAGTTGATCAGCCCCAGCATTTT. Its translation: CASTTTVDQPQHF.

For the CDR3, the DNA is TGTGCCAGCAGCTTAGAAAGTCAGGGGGACAATGAGCAGTTCTTC. As protein: CASSLESQGDNEQFF. V gene TRBV11-3 combines with J gene TRBJ2-1; TRBD1 aligns across 7 bases. V was clipped by 0 bases and J by 5 bases; unmatched bases: 4. Germline V CDR1 and CDR2: SGHNT, YENEEA. CDR3 length: 15 residues.

The chain combines TRBV30 with TRBJ1-5; TRBD1 matches 8 bases. The CDR3 has 16 residues. Germline CDR1 is GTSNPN and CDR2 is SVGIG (reference sequence). The junction had 7 bases not matched to a gene; V was cut back by 0 bases and J by 3 bases. Here the CDR3 DNA reads TGTGCCTGGAGTGTACGAGGGACAGGCTTCAATCAGCCCCAGCATTTT. This encodes CAWSVRGTGFNQPQHF.

This chain connects TRBV7-2 to TRBJ2-7; 12 positions agree with TRBD2. There are 17 residues in the CDR3. The germline V gene has CDR1 SGHTA and CDR2 FQGNSA. J lost 0 bases, V lost 6 bases, and 9 bases had no gene match. CDR3 sequence (DNA): TGTGCCAGCAGTTTTCTTCTAGCGGGAGGGACCTCCTACGAGCAGTACTTC. Encoded protein: CASSFLLAGGTSYEQYF.

The chain uses TRBV5-1 and TRBJ2-3; perhaps TRBD1 as D (5 bases). V dropped 5 bases and J dropped 5 bases, with 42 bases sitting between them. Germline values: CDR1 SGHRS, CDR2 YFSETQ. The CDR3 is made up of 23 amino acids. This CDR3 is CASSLDPHWKLSGWGRAVDTQYF. In nucleotides, the CDR3 is TGCGCCAGCAGTTTAGACCCACATTGGAAGCTTTCAGGATGGGGCAGGGCTGTAGATACGCAGTATTTT.

The chain couples TRBV5-5 to TRBJ2-7, with D possibly matching TRBD1 (5 bases). The germline V gene has CDR1 SGHKS and CDR2 YYEKEE (reference sequence). The CDR3 extends over 15 amino acids. V lost 2 bases, J lost 2 bases, and 14 bases lay in between. For the CDR3, the DNA is TGTGCCAGCAGCTTTGCTTTTGGACAAGCCTACGAGCAGTACTTC. Its translation: CASSFAFGQAYEQYF.

V is TRBV7-2 and J is TRBJ1-1; D uncertain. V gave up 3 bases and J gave up 0 bases, with 5 bases separating them. The V gene's germline CDR1 is SGHTA and CDR2 FQGNSA. This CDR3 comprises 13 residues. CDR3: CASSFSVNTEAFF. The CDR3 DNA follows: TGTGCCAGCAGCTTTTCGGTGAACACTGAAGCTTTCTTT.

The gene calls are TRBV2 and TRBJ2-7; weak D call: TRBD1 (6 bases). This CDR3 comprises 14 residues. Germline lookup yields CDR1 SNHLY and CDR2 FYNNEI. V was cut by 2 bases and J by 3 bases, with 11 bases left in between. The CDR3 loop is CASSEMGRGYEQYF. The CDR3 nucleotides read TGTGCCAGCAGTGAAATGGGCAGGGGCTACGAGCAGTACTTC.

The chain links TRBV28 to TRBJ1-5; a possible D gene is TRBD1 (5 bases). The germline V gene has CDR1 MDHEN and CDR2 SYDVKM. With 10 bases removed from V and 0 bases from J, the gap between germline ends came to 16 bases. CDR3 length: 15 residues. The CDR3 nucleotides read TGTGCCACCGCAAGGGGAGGGTATAGCAATCAGCCCCAGCATTTT. It specifies CATARGGYSNQPQHF. Full variable domain (rest looked up from reference TRBV28 and TRBJ1-5): DVKVTQSSRYLVKRTGEKVFLECVQDMDHENMFWYRQDPGLGLRLIYFSYDVKMKEKGDIPEGYSVSREKKERFSLILESASTNQTSMYLCATARGGYSNQPQHFGDGTRLSIL.

The V call is TRBV10-1, the J call TRBJ2-1, with 8 positions matching TRBD1. V lost 4 bases and J lost 7; bases outside the gene matches: 6. Germline-derived CDR1 and CDR2 are WNHNN and SYGVQD (reference sequence). This CDR3 contains 14 residues. The DNA of the CDR3 is TGCGCCAGCAGTGGGACAGGGAATTGGAATGAGCAGTTCTTC. It translates to CASSGTGNWNEQFF.

The J gene is TRBJ1-1, the V gene TRBV28; TRBD1 might be the D (5 bases). CDR3 length: 12 amino acids. Germline CDR1 and CDR2: MDHEN and SYDVKM. The V and J ends lost 5 bases and 5 bases respectively, with 9 bases between them. CDR3 region: CASSNRGTEAFF. CDR3 coding DNA: TGTGCCAGCAGTAATCGGGGGACTGAAGCTTTCTTT.

This chain links TRBV18 with TRBJ2-1; D gene ambiguous. This CDR3 is 16 amino acids long. Germline-derived CDR1 and CDR2 are KGHSH and LQKENI. The germline V and J ends were trimmed by 3 bases and 5 bases, with 17 bases remaining between them. The CDR3 loop reads CASSPRTVLYDNEQFF. In DNA, the CDR3 is TGTGCCAGCTCACCGCGAACGGTATTATATGACAATGAGCAGTTCTTC.

The gene calls are TRBV4-1 and TRBJ1-2; D is ambiguous. The CDR3 is 14 residues long. V lost 0 bases and J lost 4, with 9 bases in between. Germline V CDR1 and CDR2: MGHRA, YSYEKL. DNA of the CDR3: TGCGCCAGCAGCCAAGAGTACAGAGTCTATGGCTACACCTTC. Protein: CASSQEYRVYGYTF.

This clone was counted once. CDR3 DNA sequence: TGTGCCAGCAGCTCCTTTGACTTCGGTCCTGAAGCTTTCTTT. It translates to CASSSFDFGPEAFF. The rearrangement uses TRBV9 and TRBJ1-1; D remains ambiguous. Per germline, CDR1 SGDLS and CDR2 YYNGEE. CDR3 length: 14 residues. V shed 4 bases and J shed 6 bases, with 16 bases lying between them.

As DNA, the CDR3 is TGTGCCACCAGCAGAGATGGTCAGGGTTTCCTCGGCTACACCTTC. Amino acids: CATSRDGQGFLGYTF. This chain links TRBV15 with TRBJ1-2, with D perhaps matching TRBD1 (5 bases). Trimming pared 0 bases from V and 8 bases from J, leaving 16 bases between. The CDR3 is 15 residues long. CDR1 and CDR2 from the germline V gene are LNHNV and YYDKDF (reference sequence).

This rearrangement joins TRBV2 to TRBJ1-2; 7 bases are shared with TRBD1. The CDR3 consists of 13 residues. The V gene end was trimmed by 4 bases and the J gene end by 8 bases; junction bases not matched to a gene: 7. Germline-derived CDR1 and CDR2 are SNHLY and FYNNEI. CDR3 residues: CASSGPGQLGYTF. In DNA, the CDR3 is TGTGCCAGCAGTGGGCCGGGACAGTTGGGCTACACCTTC.

The chain combines TRBV28 with TRBJ2-3; D not certain. Per germline, CDR1 MDHEN and CDR2 SYDVKM. Trimming removed 6 bases from V and 1 base from J, with 14 bases in between. The length of the CDR3 is 15 residues. The CDR3 DNA sequence: TGTGCCAGCAGCCCTCGAGCGCCGCGCACAGATACGCAGTATTTT. Its protein product is CASSPRAPRTDTQYF.

The chain joins TRBV28 to TRBJ2-2; the D is unclear. Germline assignment: CDR1 MDHEN and CDR2 SYDVKM. Trimming cost V 6 bases and J 8 bases, with 13 bases left between them. CDR3 length: 13 residues. The DNA of the CDR3 is TGTGCCAGCAGCGTCAGAGGTCCGGGGGAGCTGTTTTTT. Its translation: CASSVRGPGELFF.

This chain links TRBV7-8 with TRBJ1-1; 8 positions match TRBD1. Looked up from germline, CDR1 is SGHVS and CDR2 is FQNEAQ. The CDR3 extends over 16 amino acids. The V gene end was trimmed by 3 bases and the J gene end by 1 base; junction bases not matched to a gene: 7. CDR3 sequence: CASSFSTGAKNTEAFF. CDR3 nucleotides: TGTGCCAGCAGCTTTTCGACAGGGGCAAAGAACACTGAAGCTTTCTTT. Full variable domain (rest looked up from reference TRBV7-8 and TRBJ1-1): GAGVSQSPRYKVAKRGQDVALRCDPISGHVSLFWYQQALGQGPEFLTYFQNEAQLDKSGLPSDRFFAERPEGSVSTLKIQRTQQEDSAVYLCASSFSTGAKNTEAFFGQGTRLTVV.

The CDR3 DNA is TGTGCCAGCAGCTTAGGGCCAGATACGCAGTATTTT. Amino acids: CASSLGPDTQYF. The chain recombines TRBV7-2 with TRBJ2-3, with D hard to call. The germline V gene encodes CDR1 SGHTA and CDR2 FQGNSA. CDR3 length equals 12 residues. V lost 1 base, J lost 4 bases, and 3 bases lay in between.

The rearrangement joins TRBV5-4 to TRBJ2-1; 8 bases agree with TRBD2. CDR1 is SGHNT and CDR2 is YYREEE in the germline V gene (reference sequence). V was clipped by 4 bases and J by 6 bases; unmatched bases: 12. CDR3 length: 16 amino acids. The CDR3 region has the DNA TGTGCCAGCAGCAAGCGGGAGAGGCACTTTTTCAATGAGCAGTTCTTC. Translated: CASSKRERHFFNEQFF.

The J gene is TRBJ2-7, the V gene TRBV5-6; TRBD2 matches at 9 bases. CDR1 is SGHDT and CDR2 is YYEEEE in the germline V gene. V was clipped by 0 bases and J by 3 bases; unmatched bases: 10. The CDR3 totals 17 residues. The CDR3 sequence is CASSLVGSGRKFYEQYF. Written as DNA, the CDR3 is TGTGCCAGCAGCTTGGTCGGTAGCGGGAGAAAATTCTACGAGCAGTACTTC. Full variable domain (rest looked up from reference TRBV5-6 and TRBJ2-7): DAGVTQSPTHLIKTRGQQVTLRCSPKSGHDTVSWYQQALGQGPQFIFQYYEEEERQRGNFPDRFSGHQFPNYSSELNVNALLLGDSALYLCASSLVGSGRKFYEQYFGPGTRLTVT.

This clone showed up just once. This chain joins TRBV27 and TRBJ2-5; possible D gene TRBD1, 5 bases. The CDR3 contains 12 residues. Germline CDR1 MNHEY, CDR2 SMNVEV (reference sequence). Between the trimmed V and J ends, which lost 2 bases and 7 bases, there was a span of 8 bases. The CDR3, as DNA: TGTGCCAGCAGTTTACAGGGTGGGACCCAGTACTTC. Its translation is CASSLQGGTQYF.

The chain is built from TRBV19 and TRBJ2-5; 7 bases fit TRBD1. The CDR3 spans 14 residues. Germline-derived CDR1 and CDR2 are LNHDA and SQIVND (reference sequence). After removal of 5 bases from V and 5 bases from J, the junction contained 8 bases not matched to a gene. For the CDR3, the DNA is TGTGCCAGTAGTCCAAACAGGGGCAGGGAGACCCAGTACTTC. This translates into CASSPNRGRETQYF.

The CDR3 sequence: CASSLARTSYYEQYF. The CDR3 region has the DNA TGTGCCAGCAGCTTAGCTAGGACTAGCTACTACGAGCAGTACTTC. The chain carries TRBV11-2 and TRBJ2-7, with 8 bases matching TRBD2. Per germline, CDR1 SGHAT and CDR2 FQNNGV. The CDR3 totals 15 residues. J lost 3 bases, V lost 1 base, and 5 bases had no gene match.

In its sample, this clone was seen once. The gene calls are TRBV5-1 and TRBJ1-2; no definite D call. The V end lost 7 bases, the J end lost 8 bases, and 21 bases lay between the germline ends. CDR1 and CDR2 from the germline V gene are SGHRS and YFSETQ. This CDR3 spans 14 amino acids. The CDR3 sequence: CASFPDFMTGGYTF. In nucleotides, the CDR3 is TGCGCCAGCTTTCCGGACTTCATGACGGGAGGCTACACCTTC.

The chain joins TRBV6-4 to TRBJ2-1; D might be TRBD2 (6 bases). CDR3 size: 14 residues. From germline, CDR1 is MRHNA and CDR2 SNTAGT. Trimming stripped 4 bases from V and 12 bases from J, with 19 bases between. The DNA for the CDR3 is TGTGCCAGCAGTGTTGCGCCGGGCGGGATGGGGCAGTTCTTC. Its translation: CASSVAPGGMGQFF.

The rearrangement uses TRBV7-9 and TRBJ1-2; D is possibly TRBD1 (5 bases). The V and J ends lost 3 bases and 4 bases respectively, with 15 bases between them. This CDR3 is 15 amino acids long. CDR1 is SEHNR, CDR2 FQNEAQ, per germline (reference sequence). CDR3 in DNA: TGTGCCAGCAGCTTCCAGGGTACACATATCTATGGCTACACCTTC. Translated: CASSFQGTHIYGYTF.

CDR3 coding DNA: TGTGCCAGCAGCTTAGCCTTTTCAGGGGGCACTGAAGCTTTCTTT. Its protein is CASSLAFSGGTEAFF. This sequence joins TRBV7-8 and TRBJ1-1; 7 bases agree with TRBD1. Unmatched junction bases numbered 5, after V lost 0 bases and J lost 4 bases. Per the germline V gene, CDR1 is SGHVS and CDR2 is FQNEAQ. The CDR3 has 15 amino acids. Drawing the rest from reference TRBV7-8 and TRBJ1-1, the complete variable domain is GAGVSQSPRYKVAKRGQDVALRCDPISGHVSLFWYQQALGQGPEFLTYFQNEAQLDKSGLPSDRFFAERPEGSVSTLKIQRTQQEDSAVYLCASSLAFSGGTEAFFGQGTRLTVV.